This TCR beta chain was identified during a study of technical replicates of blood from several donors. TCRdb keeps only in-frame clones here, not all; method: immunoSEQ multiplex PCR. The profile shows just over 75,000 clones, 85% to 95% of them singletons. The V gene lost 3 bases and the J gene lost 6 bases, with 27 bases spanning the gap. Germline loops: CDR1 MNHEY, CDR2 SMNVEV (reference sequence). The CDR3 extends over 18 amino acids. The sequenced sample was T cells isolated from PBMCs. This sequence joins TRBV27 and TRBJ2-7; a weak D match, TRBD2 (6 bases). This TCR was sampled from a human donor in good health. CDR3 DNA: TGTGCCAGCAGTTTCTACCCTCCTCTGGAGGGCAGCATGGGCGAGCAGTACTTC. Translating it yields CASSFYPPLEGSMGEQYF.